Listed here are 21 T cell receptor beta chains from one sample, sequenced in a study of blood T cell repertoires in COVID-19. The method was immunoSEQ multiplex PCR; TCRdb's version includes in-frame clones alone and lacks a portion of them. This table holds 300,000 to 350,000 clones, about 89% found once. Sequenced: peripheral blood. The receptors stem from a woman between 50 and 59 years old with COVID-19, enrolled during active disease.

J is TRBJ2-7 and V is TRBV6-5; tentatively, D is TRBD1 (5 bases). Germline-derived CDR1 and CDR2 are MNHEY and SVGAGI. V was shortened by 2 bases and J by 0 bases, with 8 bases between the two germline ends. This CDR3 spans 14 amino acids. This CDR3 reads CASSYEGASYEQYF. The CDR3 nucleotides read TGTGCCAGCAGTTACGAAGGGGCCTCCTACGAGCAGTACTTC.

In its sample, this clone was seen once. The chain carries TRBV9 and TRBJ2-3; 9 bases match TRBD2. Germline V gene sequence: CDR1 SGDLS, CDR2 YYNGEE. CDR3 size: 16 residues. V lost 4 bases to trimming and J lost 0 bases; unmatched junction nucleotides: 6. The DNA for the CDR3 is TGTGCCAGCAGCTACCGACTAGCGGTGAGCACAGATACGCAGTATTTT. It is translated as CASSYRLAVSTDTQYF.

The chain employs TRBV18 and TRBJ1-2; no clear D gene. This CDR3 has 14 amino acids. Germline V gene data show CDR1 as KGHSH and CDR2 as LQKENI. Trimming took 2 bases from V and 7 from J, leaving 14 bases between them. The DNA for the CDR3 is TGTGCCAGCTCACCAGAGGGCAAAAGTAGTGGCTACACCTTC. It specifies CASSPEGKSSGYTF.

This rearrangement joins TRBV19 to TRBJ1-5; D may be TRBD1 (5 bases). Germline V gene lookup returns CDR1 LNHDA and CDR2 SQIVND (reference sequence). The CDR3 totals 14 residues. V was pared by 7 bases and J by 6 bases, with 16 bases between. Here the CDR3 DNA reads TGTGCCAGTAACCTATGGGGGGTGGGTCAGCCCCAGCATTTT. It specifies CASNLWGVGQPQHF.

The chain couples TRBV2 to TRBJ2-4; 9 bases match TRBD1. CDR1 SNHLY and CDR2 FYNNEI come from the germline V gene. The CDR3 runs to 15 residues. With 4 bases clipped from V and 8 bases from J, the junction kept 9 bases outside the gene matches. The DNA of the CDR3 is TGTGCCAGCAGTGCCCGGGACAGGGAGAGGGACATTCAGTACTTC. Amino acids: CASSARDRERDIQYF.

This chain joins TRBV6-2 or TRBV6-3 and TRBJ2-1, with unresolved D. The V end lost 6 bases, the J end lost 8 bases, and 14 bases lay between the germline ends. Looked up from germline, CDR1 is MNHEY and CDR2 is SVGEGT. This CDR3 has 13 amino acids. The CDR3 spells CASSPLLFHEQFF. Here the CDR3 DNA reads TGTGCCAGCAGCCCCCTCTTATTCCATGAGCAGTTCTTC.

The chain couples TRBV5-5 to TRBJ1-2; D not certain. The germline V and J ends were trimmed by 3 bases and 1 base, with 19 bases remaining between them. The CDR3 spans 17 residues. The germline gives CDR1 SGHKS, CDR2 YYEKEE (reference sequence). CDR3 sequence reads: CASSWSSTARSNYGYTF. CDR3 in DNA: TGTGCCAGCAGCTGGTCTTCGACGGCGAGGAGTAACTATGGCTACACCTTC.

This clone was seen many times. The DNA for the CDR3 is TGTGCCAGTAGTATAGTAACCGCGGGAGGGACCTCCTACGAGCAGTACTTC. Translating it yields CASSIVTAGGTSYEQYF. The J gene is TRBJ2-7, the V gene TRBV19; TRBD2 matches at 9 bases. Germline trimming cut 1 base from V and 0 bases from J; bases unmatched to any gene: 7. This CDR3 is built from 17 residues. The germline CDR1 and CDR2 sequences are LNHDA and SQIVND (reference sequence).

The chain uses TRBV7-3 and TRBJ2-2, with D possibly matching TRBD2 (7 bases). In germline, CDR1 is SGHTA, CDR2 FQGTGA. V was clipped by 0 bases and J by 4 bases, with 9 bases between them. This CDR3 spans 15 amino acids. The CDR3 bases are TGTGCCAGCAGCTTAACGGGAGGGGGCACCGGGGAGCTGTTTTTT. It specifies CASSLTGGGTGELFF.

V and J are TRBV6-2 or TRBV6-3 and TRBJ2-3; the match to TRBD1 covers 10 bases. The J segment lost 2 bases and the V segment lost 4 bases, leaving 6 bases of the junction unmatched. Looked up from germline, CDR1 is MNHEY and CDR2 is SVGEGT. This CDR3 is 16 amino acids long. DNA for the CDR3: TGTGCCAGCAGTTGGACAGGGGGTTTGGACACAGATACGCAGTATTTT. Amino acids: CASSWTGGLDTDTQYF.

The J gene is TRBJ2-7, the V gene TRBV27, with 7 bases that match TRBD1. The CDR3 is 14 residues long. J gave up 4 bases and V 8 bases, and 11 bases lay outside the gene matches. Germline values: CDR1 MNHEY, CDR2 SMNVEV (reference sequence). The DNA for the CDR3 is TGTGCCAGCTTCCCGCGACAGGGTATTTACGAGCAGTACTTC. Translation gives CASFPRQGIYEQYF.

This chain connects TRBV19 to TRBJ2-1, with 11 bases aligning to TRBD2. This CDR3 region has 17 residues. Germline CDR1 is LNHDA and CDR2 is SQIVND (reference sequence). V was clipped by 0 bases and J by 8 bases; unmatched bases: 9. Here the CDR3 reads CASSIDLASGRSDEQFF. CDR3 nucleotide sequence: TGTGCCAGTAGTATAGATCTGGCTAGCGGGAGGTCCGATGAGCAGTTCTTC.

The rearrangement joins TRBV11-3 to TRBJ2-7; 7 nucleotides line up with TRBD1. The trim removed 3 bases at V and 4 bases at J, leaving 6 bases unmatched. The CDR3 runs 14 residues. The germline V gene encodes CDR1 SGHNT and CDR2 YENEEA. The CDR3 loop is CASSFGTGVYEQYF. The CDR3 DNA follows: TGTGCCAGCAGCTTCGGAACAGGGGTGTACGAGCAGTACTTC. The full variable domain, completed using reference TRBV11-3 and TRBJ2-7, is EAGVVQSPRYKIIEKKQPVAFWCNPISGHNTLYWYLQNLGQGPELLIRYENEEAVDDSQLPKDRFSAERLKGVDSTLKIQPAELGDSAVYLCASSFGTGVYEQYFGPGTRLTVT.

CDR3 region: CASSLDYSFYGYTF. The CDR3 coding sequence is TGTGCCAGCAGCTTAGATTACAGTTTTTATGGCTACACCTTC. The V and J genes are TRBV11-2 and TRBJ1-2; D call uncertain. Germline CDR1 SGHAT, CDR2 FQNNGV. The V gene lost 0 bases and the J gene lost 5 bases, with 10 bases spanning the gap. This CDR3 contains 14 residues.

The genes are TRBV30 and TRBJ1-2; D ambiguous. Germline CDR1 is GTSNPN and CDR2 is SVGIG (reference sequence). Between the trimmed V and J ends, which lost 1 base and 8 bases, there was a span of 14 bases. The CDR3 covers 13 residues. DNA of the CDR3: TGTGCCTGGAGTGAAACAGAAAGGCAGGGCTACACCTTC. This sequence encodes CAWSETERQGYTF.

The table lists this clone with a count of one. This chain links TRBV5-8 with TRBJ2-1, with a tentative D call TRBD2 (6 bases). Germline V lookup: CDR1 SGHTS, CDR2 YDEGEE. V was trimmed by 8 bases and J by 0 bases, leaving 12 bases between them. CDR3 length equals 14 residues. CDR3 sequence reads: CASGRTYSYNEQFF. CDR3 coding DNA: TGTGCCAGTGGGAGGACCTACTCCTACAATGAGCAGTTCTTC.

This chain uses TRBV5-1 with TRBJ2-1, with TRBD2 as a possible D gene (5 bases). Deletions cut 5 bases from V and 10 bases from J, with 7 bases between. The germline gives CDR1 SGHRS, CDR2 YFSETQ. CDR3 size: 10 residues. The CDR3: CASRREEQFF. DNA of the CDR3: TGCGCCAGCAGACGGGAAGAGCAGTTCTTC.

The chain uses TRBV29-1 and TRBJ2-2, with 10 bases matching TRBD2. Germline loops: CDR1 SQVTM, CDR2 ANQGSEA. V was pared by 5 bases and J by 0 bases, with 6 bases of the junction left unmatched. The CDR3 contains 16 residues. The CDR3 sequence is CSVPTSGSPNTGELFF. CDR3 nucleotides: TGCAGCGTTCCGACTAGCGGGTCTCCGAACACCGGGGAGCTGTTTTTT.

The CDR3 reads CSVEDPTRGAGELFF. CDR3 sequence (DNA): TGCAGCGTTGAAGATCCAACACGGGGGGCCGGGGAGCTGTTTTTT. This chain uses TRBV29-1 with TRBJ2-2, with 7 positions matching TRBD2. Germline V lookup: CDR1 SQVTM, CDR2 ANQGSEA. The V segment lost 0 bases and the J segment 6 bases; nucleotides outside the gene matches: 7. The CDR3 loop spans 15 amino acids.

The chain links TRBV11-2 to TRBJ2-7; D gene ambiguous. The V end lost 5 bases, the J end lost 2 bases, and 10 bases lay between the germline ends. The CDR3 is 13 amino acids. Germline V gives CDR1 SGHAT, CDR2 FQNNGV. The CDR3 here is CASSRTLAYEQYF. The CDR3 DNA sequence: TGTGCCAGCAGCCGTACGCTAGCCTACGAGCAGTACTTC.

V usage is TRBV27 and J usage is TRBJ1-2, with 9 nucleotides matching TRBD1. Germline CDR1 and CDR2: MNHEY and SMNVEV (reference sequence). This CDR3 region has 18 residues. V was pared by 5 bases and J by 4 bases, with 17 bases of the junction left unmatched. CDR3 bases: TGTGCCAGCAGTCCCCGTCCCGGGACAGGGCACCCTGGCTATGGCTACACCTTC. Translating gives CASSPRPGTGHPGYGYTF.